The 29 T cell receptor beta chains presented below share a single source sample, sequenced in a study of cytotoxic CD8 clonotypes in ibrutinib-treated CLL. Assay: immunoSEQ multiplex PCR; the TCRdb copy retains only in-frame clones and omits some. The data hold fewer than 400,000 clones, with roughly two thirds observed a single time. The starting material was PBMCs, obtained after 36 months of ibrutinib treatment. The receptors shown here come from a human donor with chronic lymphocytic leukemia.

In nucleotides, the CDR3 is TGTGCCAGCAGCTCTCGGGACAGGGGTTTCCCCGGTTTGGAGCTGTTTTTT. It specifies CASSSRDRGFPGLELFF. The chain employs TRBV5-6 and TRBJ1-4, with 10 bases fitting TRBD1. The better agreement between TRBJ2-2 and the DNA end casts doubt on the J call. CDR3 length: 17 amino acids. Germline CDR1 SGHDT, CDR2 YYEEEE.

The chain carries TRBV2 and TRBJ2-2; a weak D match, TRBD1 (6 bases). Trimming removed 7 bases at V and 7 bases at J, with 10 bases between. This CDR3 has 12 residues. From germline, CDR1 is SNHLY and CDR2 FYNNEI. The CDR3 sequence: CASNKGVGELFF. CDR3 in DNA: TGTGCCAGCAACAAGGGGGTCGGGGAGCTGTTTTTT.

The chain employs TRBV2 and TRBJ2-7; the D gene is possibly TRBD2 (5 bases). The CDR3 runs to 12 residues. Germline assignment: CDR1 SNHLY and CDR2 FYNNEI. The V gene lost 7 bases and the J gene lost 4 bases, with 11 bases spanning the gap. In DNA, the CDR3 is TGTGCCAGCATCCGGGATTTTTACGAGCAGTACTTC. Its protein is CASIRDFYEQYF.

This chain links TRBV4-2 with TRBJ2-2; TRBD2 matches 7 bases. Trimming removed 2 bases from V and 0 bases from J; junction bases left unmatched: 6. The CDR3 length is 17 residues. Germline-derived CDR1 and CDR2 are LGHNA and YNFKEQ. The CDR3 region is CASSQKGSGTNTGELFF. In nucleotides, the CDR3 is TGTGCCAGCAGCCAAAAGGGGAGCGGGACGAACACCGGGGAGCTGTTTTTT.

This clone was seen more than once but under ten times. This CDR3 reads CASRTLGSYEQYF. The CDR3 nucleotides read TGTGCCAGCAGAACACTTGGCTCCTACGAGCAGTACTTC. J is TRBJ2-7 and V is TRBV6-5; D is unclear. The germline V gene has CDR1 MNHEY and CDR2 SVGAGI. The CDR3 totals 13 residues. V lost 6 bases and J lost 0, with 9 bases in between.

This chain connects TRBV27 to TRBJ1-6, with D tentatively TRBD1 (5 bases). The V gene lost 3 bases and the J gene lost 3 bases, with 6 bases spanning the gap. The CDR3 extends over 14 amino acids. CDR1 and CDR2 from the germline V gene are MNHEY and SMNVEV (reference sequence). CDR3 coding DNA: TGTGCCAGCAGTTTTAGGGGCTATAATTCACCCCTCCACTTT. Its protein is CASSFRGYNSPLHF.

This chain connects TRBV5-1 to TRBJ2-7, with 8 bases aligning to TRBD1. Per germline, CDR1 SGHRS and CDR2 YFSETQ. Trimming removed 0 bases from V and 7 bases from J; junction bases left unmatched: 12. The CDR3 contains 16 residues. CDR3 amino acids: CASSLAGQGSAGEQYF. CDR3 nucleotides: TGCGCCAGCAGCTTGGCCGGACAGGGAAGTGCGGGGGAGCAGTACTTC.

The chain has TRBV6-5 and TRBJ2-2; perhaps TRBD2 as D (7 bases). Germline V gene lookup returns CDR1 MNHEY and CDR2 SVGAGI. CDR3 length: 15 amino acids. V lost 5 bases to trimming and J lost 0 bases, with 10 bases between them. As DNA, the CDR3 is TGTGCCAGCAGTAGGGGGAGGGCGAACACCGGGGAGCTGTTTTTT. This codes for CASSRGRANTGELFF.

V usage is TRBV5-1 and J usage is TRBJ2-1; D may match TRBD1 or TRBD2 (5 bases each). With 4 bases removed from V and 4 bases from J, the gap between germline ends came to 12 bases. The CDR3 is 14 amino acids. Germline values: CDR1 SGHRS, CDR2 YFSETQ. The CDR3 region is CASSPGRGYNEQFF. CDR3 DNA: TGCGCCAGCAGCCCGGGACGGGGTTACAATGAGCAGTTCTTC.

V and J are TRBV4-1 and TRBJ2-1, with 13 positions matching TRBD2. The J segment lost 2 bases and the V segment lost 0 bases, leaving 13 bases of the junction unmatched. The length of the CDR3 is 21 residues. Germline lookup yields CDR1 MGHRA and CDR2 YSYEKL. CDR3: CASSQEFPRWTSGGPYNEQFF. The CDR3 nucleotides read TGCGCCAGCAGCCAAGAATTCCCGCGGTGGACTAGCGGGGGCCCCTACAATGAGCAGTTCTTC.

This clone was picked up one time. The CDR3 reads CASSPLPLGEQYF. As DNA, the CDR3 is TGCGCCAGCAGCCCCCTCCCCCTGGGCGAGCAGTACTTC. The gene calls are TRBV4-1 and TRBJ2-7; D is ambiguous. V lost 4 bases and J lost 6, with 13 bases in between. This CDR3 spans 13 amino acids. Germline V gene data show CDR1 as MGHRA and CDR2 as YSYEKL.

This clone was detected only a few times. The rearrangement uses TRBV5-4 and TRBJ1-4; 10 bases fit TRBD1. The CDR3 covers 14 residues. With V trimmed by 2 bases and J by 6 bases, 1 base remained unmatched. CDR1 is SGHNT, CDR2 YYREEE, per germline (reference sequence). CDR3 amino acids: CASSFDRGHEKLFF. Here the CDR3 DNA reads TGTGCCAGCAGCTTTGACAGGGGGCATGAAAAACTGTTTTTT. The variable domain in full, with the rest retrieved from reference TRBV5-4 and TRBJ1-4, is ETGVTQSPTHLIKTRGQQVTLRCSSQSGHNTVSWYQQALGQGPQFIFQYYREEENGRGNFPPRFSGLQFPNYSSELNVNALELDDSALYLCASSFDRGHEKLFFGSGTQLSVL.

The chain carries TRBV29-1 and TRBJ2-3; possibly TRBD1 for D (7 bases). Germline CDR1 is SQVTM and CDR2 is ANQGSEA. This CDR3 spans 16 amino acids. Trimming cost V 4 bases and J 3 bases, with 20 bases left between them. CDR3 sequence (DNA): TGCAGCGTTGTCCGGGTGCAGGGGGGTAGTACAGATACGCAGTATTTT. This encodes CSVVRVQGGSTDTQYF.

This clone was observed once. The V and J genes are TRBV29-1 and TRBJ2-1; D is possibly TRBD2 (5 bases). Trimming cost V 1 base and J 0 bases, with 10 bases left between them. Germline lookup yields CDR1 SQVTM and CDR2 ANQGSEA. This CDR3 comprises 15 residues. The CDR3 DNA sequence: TGCAGCGTTGAAGGGAGACGGGGCTCCTACAATGAGCAGTTCTTC. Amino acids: CSVEGRRGSYNEQFF.

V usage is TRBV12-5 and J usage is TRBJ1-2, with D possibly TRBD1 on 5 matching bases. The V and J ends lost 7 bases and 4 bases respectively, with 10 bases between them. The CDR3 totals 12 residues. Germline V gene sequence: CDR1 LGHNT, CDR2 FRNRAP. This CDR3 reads CASASGLYGYTF. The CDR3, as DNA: TGTGCTAGTGCCTCGGGGCTCTATGGCTACACCTTC.

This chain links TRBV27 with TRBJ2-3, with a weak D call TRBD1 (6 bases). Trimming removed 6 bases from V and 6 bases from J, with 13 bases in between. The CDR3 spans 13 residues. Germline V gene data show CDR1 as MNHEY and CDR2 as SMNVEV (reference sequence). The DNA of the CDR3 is TGTGCCAGCAGAACTCAGGGGCGGGATACGCAGTATTTT. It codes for CASRTQGRDTQYF.

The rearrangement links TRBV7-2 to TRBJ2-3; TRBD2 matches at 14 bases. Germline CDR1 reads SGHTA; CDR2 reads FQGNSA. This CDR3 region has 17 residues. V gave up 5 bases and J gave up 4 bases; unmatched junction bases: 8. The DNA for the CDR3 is TGTGCCAGCAGCGGGGGACTAGCGGGAGCTGGGGCAGATACGCAGTATTTT. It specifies CASSGGLAGAGADTQYF.

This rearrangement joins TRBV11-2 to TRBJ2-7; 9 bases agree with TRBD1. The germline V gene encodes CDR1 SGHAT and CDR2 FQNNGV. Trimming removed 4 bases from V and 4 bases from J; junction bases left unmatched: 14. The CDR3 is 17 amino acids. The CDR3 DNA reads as TGTGCCAGCAGCTACGCCTGGACAGGGGAATCTCCTTACGAGCAGTACTTC. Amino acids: CASSYAWTGESPYEQYF. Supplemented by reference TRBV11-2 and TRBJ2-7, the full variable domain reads EAGVAQSPRYKIIEKRQSVAFWCNPISGHATLYWYQQILGQGPKLLIQFQNNGVVDDSQLPKDRFSAERLKGVDSTLKIQPAKLEDSAVYLCASSYAWTGESPYEQYFGPGTRLTVT.

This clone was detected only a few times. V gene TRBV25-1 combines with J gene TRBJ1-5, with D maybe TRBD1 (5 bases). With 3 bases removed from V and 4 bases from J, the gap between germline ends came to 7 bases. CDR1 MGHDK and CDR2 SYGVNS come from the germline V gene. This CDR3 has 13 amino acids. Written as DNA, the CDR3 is TGTGCCAGCAGTGACAGGGCTAATCAGCCCCAGCATTTT. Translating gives CASSDRANQPQHF.

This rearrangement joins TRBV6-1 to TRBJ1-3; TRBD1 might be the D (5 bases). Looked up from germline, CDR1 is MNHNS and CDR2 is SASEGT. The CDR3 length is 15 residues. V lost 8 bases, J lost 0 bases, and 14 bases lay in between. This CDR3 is CASGMTADSGNTIYF. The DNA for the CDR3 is TGTGCCAGCGGGATGACAGCCGACTCTGGAAACACCATATATTTT.

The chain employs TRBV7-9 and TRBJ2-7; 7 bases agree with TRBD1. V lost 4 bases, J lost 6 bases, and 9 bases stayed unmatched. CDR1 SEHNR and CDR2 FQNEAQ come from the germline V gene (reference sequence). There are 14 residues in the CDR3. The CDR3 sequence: CASSSNRGGGEQYF. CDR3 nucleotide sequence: TGTGCCAGCAGCTCAAACAGAGGGGGCGGCGAGCAGTACTTC. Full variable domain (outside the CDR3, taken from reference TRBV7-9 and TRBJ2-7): DTGVSQNPRHKITKRGQNVTFRCDPISEHNRLYWYRQTLGQGPEFLTYFQNEAQLEKSRLLSDRFSAERPKGSFSTLEIQRTEQGDSAMYLCASSSNRGGGEQYFGPGTRLTVT.

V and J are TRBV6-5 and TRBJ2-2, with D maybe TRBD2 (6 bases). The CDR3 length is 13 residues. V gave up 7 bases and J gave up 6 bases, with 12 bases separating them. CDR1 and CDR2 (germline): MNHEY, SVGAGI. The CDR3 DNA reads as TGTGCCAGCATCGGAGGGTGGGCCGGGGAGCTGTTTTTT. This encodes CASIGGWAGELFF.

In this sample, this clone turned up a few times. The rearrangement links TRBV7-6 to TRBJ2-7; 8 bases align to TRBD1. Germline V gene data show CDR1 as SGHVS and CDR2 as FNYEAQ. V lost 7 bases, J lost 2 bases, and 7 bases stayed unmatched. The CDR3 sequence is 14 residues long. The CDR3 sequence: CASTAGQATYEQYF. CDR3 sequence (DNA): TGTGCCAGCACTGCGGGACAGGCAACCTACGAGCAGTACTTC.

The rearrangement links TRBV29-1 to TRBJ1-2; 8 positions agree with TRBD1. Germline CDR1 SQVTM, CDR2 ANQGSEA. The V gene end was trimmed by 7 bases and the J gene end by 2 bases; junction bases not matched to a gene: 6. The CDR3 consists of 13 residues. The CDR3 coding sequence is TGCAGCGCCACAGGGGGTATAAACTATGGCTACACCTTC. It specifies CSATGGINYGYTF.

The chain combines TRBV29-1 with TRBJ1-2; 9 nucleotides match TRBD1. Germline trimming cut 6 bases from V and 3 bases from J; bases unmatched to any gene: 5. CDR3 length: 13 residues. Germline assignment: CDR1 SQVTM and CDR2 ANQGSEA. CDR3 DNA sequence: TGCAGCGTGGGGACAGGGTTTGACTATGGCTACACCTTC. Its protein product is CSVGTGFDYGYTF.

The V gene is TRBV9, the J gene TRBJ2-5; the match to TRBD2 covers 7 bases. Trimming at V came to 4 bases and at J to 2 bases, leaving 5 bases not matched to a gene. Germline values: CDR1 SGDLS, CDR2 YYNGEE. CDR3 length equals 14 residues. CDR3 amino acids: CASSPGTTQETQYF. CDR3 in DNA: TGTGCCAGCAGCCCCGGGACTACACAAGAGACCCAGTACTTC.

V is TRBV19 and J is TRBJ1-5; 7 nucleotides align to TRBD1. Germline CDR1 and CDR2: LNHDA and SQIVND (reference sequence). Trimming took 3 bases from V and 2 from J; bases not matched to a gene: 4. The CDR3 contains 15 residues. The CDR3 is CASSIVTGGNQPQHF. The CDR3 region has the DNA TGTGCCAGTAGTATCGTCACAGGGGGCAATCAGCCCCAGCATTTT.

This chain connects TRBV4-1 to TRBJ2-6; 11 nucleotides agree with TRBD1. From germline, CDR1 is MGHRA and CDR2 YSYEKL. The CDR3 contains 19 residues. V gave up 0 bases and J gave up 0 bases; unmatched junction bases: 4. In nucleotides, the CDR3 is TGCGCCAGCAGCCAAGATGGGACAGGGGGTTACTCTGGGGCCAACGTCCTGACTTTC. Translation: CASSQDGTGGYSGANVLTF.

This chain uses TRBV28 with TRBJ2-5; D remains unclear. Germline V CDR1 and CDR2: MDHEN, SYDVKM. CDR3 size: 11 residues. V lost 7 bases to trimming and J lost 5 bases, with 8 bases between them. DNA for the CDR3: TGTGCCAGCACCTCAGCGGAGACCCAGTACTTC. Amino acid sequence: CASTSAETQYF.